This entry lists 18 T cell receptor beta chains sequenced from one sample in a study of Graves' ophthalmopathy and Graves' hyperthyroidism. The study amplified TCR beta CDR3 regions using RNA transcripts. RT-PCR was first run with HTBI primers, then multiplex PCR in a second round. TCRdb passed the multiplex PCR reads through MiXCR, listing each CDR3 protein once. This repertoire shows roughly 500,000 distinct CDR3 sequences, approximately 15% found once; its top ten account for more than 8.5%. The sequenced material came from blood. The receptors were gathered from a woman in her 30s with Graves' ophthalmopathy.

At least ten counts were recorded for this clonotype. V and J are TRBV18 and TRBJ1-5; D uncertain. There are 14 residues in the CDR3. The ends were cut back, 2 bases at V and 2 bases at J, with 7 bases in the middle. Germline CDR1 reads KGHSH; CDR2 reads LQKENI. The CDR3, as DNA: TGTGCCAGCTCACCATCCAGTCGCAATCAGCCCCAGCATTTT. It translates to CASSPSSRNQPQHF.

The chain has TRBV5-1 and TRBJ1-2; 9 bases agree with TRBD1. CDR3 length equals 14 residues. V shed 4 bases, J shed 4 bases, and the junction held 5 bases outside the gene matches. Looked up from germline, CDR1 is SGHRS and CDR2 is YFSETQ. The CDR3 nucleotides read TGCGCCAGCAGCCGGCCGGGACAGGGCTATGGCTACACCTTC. Its translation: CASSRPGQGYGYTF.

This clonotype has ten or more counts. This sequence joins TRBV6-1 and TRBJ1-1, with D possibly matching TRBD1 (6 bases). The CDR3 is 14 residues long. The germline gives CDR1 MNHNS, CDR2 SASEGT. V was shortened by 7 bases and J by 2 bases, with 14 bases between the two germline ends. Here the CDR3 reads CASIPTGSNTEAFF. CDR3 coding DNA: TGTGCCAGCATTCCGACAGGATCTAACACTGAAGCTTTCTTT.

This clonotype was counted at least ten times. The chain recombines TRBV12-3 or TRBV12-4 with TRBJ2-7, with D unclear. The V end lost 7 bases, the J end lost 6 bases, and 16 bases lay between the germline ends. The CDR3 loop spans 13 amino acids. The CDR3: CASTPSPKGEQYF. CDR3 bases: TGTGCCAGCACCCCCTCCCCTAAGGGCGAGCAGTACTTC.

This clonotype has a count of ten or more. One junction end disagrees with the germline gene, perhaps due to a read error. The gene calls are TRBV27 and TRBJ1-1; weak D call: TRBD1 (6 bases). CDR1 is MNHEY, CDR2 SMNVEV, per germline (reference sequence). The CDR3 runs 15 residues. In DNA, the CDR3 is TGTGCTAGCACCCCAAGGGACACAGGGTGGACTGAAGCTTTCTTT. Translating it yields CASTPRDTGWTEAFF.

This clonotype has a count of ten or more. The chain has TRBV12-3 or TRBV12-4 and TRBJ2-2; TRBD1 or TRBD2 may be the D gene (5 bases each). V was shortened by 6 bases and J by 4 bases, with 21 bases between the two germline ends. The CDR3 consists of 17 residues. CDR3 coding DNA: TGTGCCAGCAGCCGACGGGGCCCGGGCCATACCACCGGGGAGCTGTTTTTT. Protein: CASSRRGPGHTTGELFF.

This clonotype has at least ten counts. The rearrangement uses TRBV4-1 and TRBJ1-1; D is unresolved. The CDR3 length is 14 residues. V lost 3 bases, J lost 0 bases, and 8 bases lay in between. Germline V lookup: CDR1 MGHRA, CDR2 YSYEKL. The CDR3 loop reads CASSHRRLNTEAFF. DNA of the CDR3: TGCGCCAGCAGCCACAGGCGGCTGAACACTGAAGCTTTCTTT.

V usage is TRBV30 and J usage is TRBJ2-7; D is unclear. The CDR3 runs to 12 residues. V lost 3 bases and J lost 5, with 11 bases in between. Germline assignment: CDR1 GTSNPN and CDR2 SVGIG (reference sequence). In nucleotides, the CDR3 is TGTGCCTGGAGCCACATCCTGGACGAGCAGTACTTC. Translation: CAWSHILDEQYF.

There are many counts of this clonotype. The chain joins TRBV6-4 to TRBJ1-2, with D unclear. V lost 8 bases and J 0 bases, leaving 13 bases between the germline ends. This CDR3 has 14 residues. Germline V CDR1 and CDR2: MRHNA, SNTAGT. The CDR3 loop reads CASSAGITNYGYTF. In DNA form, the CDR3 reads TGTGCCAGCTCTGCCGGGATAACTAACTATGGCTACACCTTC.

The chain recombines TRBV30 with TRBJ2-7; possible D gene TRBD1, 6 bases. Between the trimmed V and J ends, which lost 6 bases and 2 bases, there was a span of 14 bases. From germline, CDR1 is GTSNPN and CDR2 SVGIG (reference sequence). The CDR3 covers 13 residues. CDR3 sequence: CACLQGSPYEQYF. DNA for the CDR3: TGTGCCTGCCTACAGGGTTCACCCTACGAGCAGTACTTC.

V gene TRBV6-1 combines with J gene TRBJ1-1; D is unclear. Germline CDR1 and CDR2: MNHNS and SASEGT. V lost 0 bases to trimming and J lost 4 bases, with 12 bases between them. CDR3 length: 15 amino acids. CDR3 sequence reads: CASSEAVSRATEAFF. CDR3 nucleotides: TGTGCCAGCAGTGAAGCGGTCAGTCGGGCCACTGAAGCTTTCTTT.

This clonotype was picked up many times. The V call is TRBV6-1, the J call TRBJ1-2; no definite D call. This CDR3 is built from 13 residues. Germline CDR1 reads MNHNS; CDR2 reads SASEGT. The V end lost 6 bases, the J end lost 7 bases, and 15 bases lay between the germline ends. This CDR3 is CASSLTGGSGYTF. The CDR3 nucleotides are TGTGCCAGCAGCCTCACGGGCGGGTCTGGCTACACCTTC.

This clonotype appeared many times. The chain couples TRBV12-3 or TRBV12-4 to TRBJ2-7; D unclear. This CDR3 comprises 12 residues. V was cut by 3 bases and J by 5 bases, with 8 bases left in between. This chain's CDR3 is CASSFAGNEQYF. The CDR3 coding sequence is TGTGCCAGCAGTTTCGCCGGCAACGAGCAGTACTTC.

This clonotype was found many times. The chain has TRBV11-2 and TRBJ2-4, with D perhaps matching TRBD2 (7 bases). The CDR3 extends over 15 amino acids. V was cut by 7 bases and J by 6 bases, with 19 bases left in between. Germline assignment: CDR1 SGHAT and CDR2 FQNNGV. DNA of the CDR3: TGTGCCAGCAACAGAGGGGGGGGACTGTCAAACATTCAGTACTTC. It encodes CASNRGGGLSNIQYF.

In its sample, this clonotype was seen many times. The rearrangement joins TRBV11-2 to TRBJ1-3, with D maybe TRBD1 (6 bases). V shed 3 bases and J shed 4 bases, with 19 bases lying between them. This CDR3 has 17 residues. Germline CDR1 SGHAT, CDR2 FQNNGV. In DNA form, the CDR3 reads TGTGCCAGCAGCTTTTCATCTTGGGGGGCGCAAGGAAACACCATATATTTT. Translation: CASSFSSWGAQGNTIYF.

This clonotype was picked up many times. The CDR3 DNA reads as TGTGCCAGCAGTCCCAGGGGAAGGCAAGAGACCCAGTACTTC. Its protein is CASSPRGRQETQYF. The chain couples TRBV28 to TRBJ2-5, with D tentatively TRBD1 (6 bases). The germline V and J ends were trimmed by 5 bases and 2 bases, with 12 bases remaining between them. The germline gives CDR1 MDHEN, CDR2 SYDVKM. CDR3 size: 14 residues.

This clonotype was seen repeatedly, ten times or more. The V call is TRBV28, the J call TRBJ2-7; TRBD1 matches 11 bases. The germline V gene encodes CDR1 MDHEN and CDR2 SYDVKM. The CDR3 is 15 residues long. After removal of 3 bases from V and 6 bases from J, the junction contained 7 bases not matched to a gene. The CDR3 nucleotides read TGTGCCAGCAGTTTTCCGGGACAGGGGGGAGGCGAGCAGTACTTC. Translation: CASSFPGQGGGEQYF.

The table lists this clonotype with a few counts. V gene TRBV4-2 combines with J gene TRBJ2-7; D is unresolved. Looked up from germline, CDR1 is LGHNA and CDR2 is YNFKEQ. V lost 1 base and J lost 2, with 12 bases in between. CDR3 length: 15 amino acids. CDR3 nucleotides: TGTGCCAGCAGCCAAGTTGACTGGACGGCCTACGAGCAGTACTTC. This sequence encodes CASSQVDWTAYEQYF.